This TCR beta chain was obtained from a study of long-term antiretroviral therapy in people with HIV. General study findings and limits: Following ART, diversity rose but still fell short of transplant donor controls.

CDR3 size: 14 residues. V lost 2 bases, J lost 6 bases, and 10 bases lay in between. Germline V CDR1 and CDR2: MNHEY, SVGAGI. They ran version v3.0 of the immunoSEQ assay at survey level. Profiling relied on immunoSEQ multiplex PCR, and the TCRdb table lists in-frame clones only, not all of them. The sample records 34,000 or so clones, over 75% being singletons. This clone came up a few times. What it recognizes is unknown. Every participant gave one or more pre-ART and two or more post-ART PBMC samples. Only United States sites treated participants with HIV. The material sequenced was unsorted PBMCs, taken about 3.3 years after starting antiretroviral therapy. The gene calls are TRBV6-5 and TRBJ2-2; the D gene is possibly TRBD1 (5 bases). The clonotype originates from a man aged 18 to 30 with HIV. CDR3 protein: CASSYTQGPGELFF. For the CDR3, the DNA is TGTGCCAGCAGTTACACTCAGGGCCCCGGGGAGCTGTTTTTT.